The source of this T cell receptor (beta chain) is a study of OX40 agonist ivuxolimab in advanced cancers. Across the study: Patients were treated with intravenous ivuxolimab, dosed at 0.01 to 10 mg/kg and infused every 2 weeks. Recorded diagnoses for dose-escalation patients were hepatocellular carcinoma, melanoma, renal cell or head and neck cancer. Overall study findings and caveats: CD4+ and CD8+ T cells in blood underwent clonal expansion by week 6 at 0.1 to 3.0 mg/kg. Low normalized T-cell clonal expansion also characterized some of the nonresponders.

Germline V gives CDR1 SGHNT, CDR2 YYREEE (reference sequence). V was clipped by 4 bases and J by 6 bases, with 22 bases between them. The CDR3 totals 16 residues. A single count supports this clone. The antigen remains undetermined. The protocol was immunoSEQ multiplex PCR, while the TCRdb copy is restricted to in-frame clones and leaves out a portion. Among 90,000 to 120,000 clones listed, approximately 90% were seen once. The starting material was CD4+ or CD8+ T cells sorted from blood, obtained in a trial of the OX40 agonist ivuxolimab. V is TRBV5-4 and J is TRBJ1-1; D perhaps matches TRBD1 (5 bases). The receptor's source is an adult with an advanced solid tumor such as melanoma, head and neck, liver or kidney cancer. In DNA, the CDR3 is TGTGCCAGCAGCACCGCGTCTCTGGTTGGAGGGGCTGAAGCTTTCTTT. It is translated as CASSTASLVGGAEAFF.